This T cell receptor (beta chain) came from a study of blood T cell repertoires in COVID-19. Whole-study context: The samples span acute and convalescent COVID-19 from the United States, Italy and Spain. PBMCs, B-cell-depleted T cells, or T cells provided the cDNA or gDNA that made up the material.

The authors' processing: The authors estimated nucleated cell counts from reference gene primer amplification. TCRdb's copy holds only in-frame clones and misses some; the assay was immunoSEQ multiplex PCR. V, J and clone size were drawn from that table, and D and trimming were deduced from the DNA. There are about 250,000 clones in the sample; roughly 85% occur only once, and roughly 5% lies in the top ten. The V segment lost 1 base and the J segment 3 bases; nucleotides outside the gene matches: 5. The CDR3 is 15 amino acids. CDR1 and CDR2 from the germline V gene are MNHEY and SVGAGI. The genes are TRBV6-5 and TRBJ2-7, with 8 nucleotides matching TRBD1. The sequencing input was peripheral blood. The TCR comes from a man in his fifties or sixties with active or convalescent COVID-19. The CDR3 loop reads CASSYFGQGGYEQYF. DNA of the CDR3: TGTGCCAGCAGTTACTTCGGACAGGGAGGCTACGAGCAGTACTTC.